The 17 T cell receptor beta chains below all came from one sample that was sequenced in a study of cytomegalovirus exposure and HLA in healthy donors (TCRdb year 2017). The library was produced with the immunoSEQ multiplex PCR assay. For the multiplex PCR, a mixture combining 60 forward primers for TCR Vbeta segments and 13 reverse primers for TCR Jbeta segments was used. Imported from immuneACCESS, the table was reduced by TCRdb to in-frame sequences with V and J called. These copies leave out some clones; in studies compared against another copy, an unresolved V gene accounts for under half, and the cause of the remainder is not known. This sample holds around 100,000 clones; around four fifths were observed only once. Just over 2.5% of the sample is held by the ten biggest clonotypes. Sequencing was done on a sample of PBMCs. All receptors derive from a man aged 40-55 years in good health and CMV-seronegative.

The chain is built from TRBV5-6 and TRBJ2-7; D might be TRBD2 (5 bases). The ends were cut back, 4 bases at V and 4 bases at J, with 9 bases in the middle. This CDR3 is built from 12 residues. CDR1 and CDR2 from the germline V gene are SGHDT and YYEEEE. CDR3 DNA sequence: TGTGCCAGCAGCCCCGGAGGATACGAGCAGTACTTC. Translated, it gives CASSPGGYEQYF.

This clone came up a few times. This chain uses TRBV4-3 with TRBJ1-1; D not certain. CDR3 length equals 15 residues. The V end lost 0 bases, the J end lost 1 base, and 9 bases lay between the germline ends. Per germline, CDR1 LGHNA and CDR2 YSLEER. The CDR3 is CASSQDRVANTEAFF. The CDR3 DNA follows: TGCGCCAGCAGCCAAGATCGGGTCGCGAACACTGAAGCTTTCTTT.

This clone was observed a single time. The chain has TRBV18 and TRBJ1-5, with D unclear. Germline V lookup: CDR1 KGHSH, CDR2 LQKENI. V was cut by 0 bases and J by 0 bases, with 9 bases left in between. The CDR3 covers 16 residues. The CDR3 DNA is TGTGCCAGCTCACCACCGACGACTAATAGCAATCAGCCCCAGCATTTT. This codes for CASSPPTTNSNQPQHF.

This sequence joins TRBV28 and TRBJ1-2; 11 bases align to TRBD1. J gave up 5 bases and V 5 bases, and 4 bases lay outside the gene matches. Germline CDR1 and CDR2: MDHEN and SYDVKM. CDR3 length: 14 residues. The CDR3 protein is CASSPGQGAYGYTF. The CDR3, as DNA: TGTGCCAGCAGTCCCGGACAGGGGGCTTATGGCTACACCTTC.

The rearrangement uses TRBV5-1 and TRBJ2-7, with 7 bases identical to TRBD1. The CDR3 runs 14 residues. Trimming cost V 2 bases and J 1 base; bases outside gene matches: 3. Germline V gene sequence: CDR1 SGHRS, CDR2 YFSETQ. CDR3 amino acids: CASSFPGQSYEQYF. The CDR3 DNA is TGCGCCAGCAGCTTCCCGGGACAGTCCTACGAGCAGTACTTC.

The chain combines TRBV4-3 with TRBJ2-3, with 7 nucleotides matching TRBD1. CDR1 is LGHNA and CDR2 is YSLEER in the germline V gene. The CDR3 totals 17 residues. Unmatched junction bases numbered 6, after V lost 0 bases and J lost 0 bases. In DNA, the CDR3 is TGCGCCAGCAGCCAAGATTTCCCACAGGGGAGCACAGATACGCAGTATTTT. Amino acids: CASSQDFPQGSTDTQYF.

CDR3 protein: CASSSRTGEYGYTF. CDR3 nucleotide sequence: TGTGCCAGCAGCTCGCGGACAGGGGAATATGGCTACACCTTC. The gene calls are TRBV28 and TRBJ1-2, with 9 bases matching TRBD1. Unmatched junction bases numbered 7, after V lost 6 bases and J lost 5 bases. CDR1 is MDHEN, CDR2 SYDVKM, per germline. The CDR3 consists of 14 residues.

J is TRBJ1-2 and V is TRBV7-2; weak D call: TRBD1 (6 bases). Germline CDR1 reads SGHTA; CDR2 reads FQGNSA. The length of the CDR3 is 12 residues. The ends were cut back, 3 bases at V and 8 bases at J, with 10 bases in the middle. CDR3 loop: CASSFNRAGYTF. The DNA of the CDR3 is TGTGCCAGCAGCTTCAACAGGGCAGGCTACACCTTC.

This clone was seen a handful of times. This chain links TRBV7-9 with TRBJ1-4; 8 bases align to TRBD1. The ends lost 6 bases at V and 5 bases at J; junction bases unmatched: 5. This CDR3 is 14 amino acids long. Germline CDR1 SEHNR, CDR2 FQNEAQ (reference sequence). The CDR3 DNA sequence: TGTGCCAGCAGACCGGGGACAGGAAATGAAAAACTGTTTTTT. Residues: CASRPGTGNEKLFF.

This chain uses TRBV4-2 with TRBJ2-5; 9 nucleotides align to TRBD2. Per germline, CDR1 LGHNA and CDR2 YNFKEQ. The CDR3 is 16 residues long. The V segment lost 3 bases and the J segment 5 bases; nucleotides outside the gene matches: 10. The CDR3 reads CASSQGGGVFGETQYF. CDR3 DNA: TGTGCCAGCAGCCAGGGCGGGGGGGTCTTCGGGGAGACCCAGTACTTC.

This chain uses TRBV9 with TRBJ1-2; TRBD1 agrees at 7 bases. CDR3 length: 15 residues. After removal of 5 bases from V and 3 bases from J, the junction contained 10 bases not matched to a gene. Germline-derived CDR1 and CDR2 are SGDLS and YYNGEE. CDR3 bases: TGTGCCAGCAGAGCCCGTGAGACAGGGTACTATGGCTACACCTTC. This codes for CASRARETGYYGYTF.

The sample holds a few counts of this clone. The V call is TRBV27, the J call TRBJ1-4; D ambiguous. CDR3 length: 12 amino acids. Germline-derived CDR1 and CDR2 are MNHEY and SMNVEV (reference sequence). Trimming removed 10 bases from V and 3 bases from J, with 9 bases in between. Written as DNA, the CDR3 is TGTGCCACGGGGAGACCTAATGAAAAACTGTTTTTT. Protein: CATGRPNEKLFF.

This chain's CDR3 is CASSLGGHLYEQYF. As DNA, the CDR3 is TGCGCCAGCAGCTTGGGGGGACACCTCTACGAGCAGTACTTC. This chain links TRBV5-1 with TRBJ2-7; perhaps TRBD1 as D (6 bases). Germline V gene sequence: CDR1 SGHRS, CDR2 YFSETQ. Trimming left V 0 bases short and J 3 bases short, with 10 bases between. The CDR3 totals 14 residues.

The chain has TRBV4-3 and TRBJ2-1; a weak D match, TRBD1 (5 bases). CDR3 length: 15 residues. Germline V gene data show CDR1 as LGHNA and CDR2 as YSLEER. V lost 0 bases to trimming and J lost 8 bases, with 14 bases between them. The CDR3 reads CASSQEGRVIDEQFF. The CDR3 DNA is TGCGCCAGCAGCCAAGAGGGCAGGGTGATCGATGAGCAGTTCTTC.

For the CDR3, the DNA is TGTGCCAGCAGCTGGGGCTCCGGGACACGCGAGCAGTACTTC. It codes for CASSWGSGTREQYF. The chain joins TRBV5-4 to TRBJ2-7; weak D call: TRBD1 (6 bases). With 3 bases removed from V and 6 bases from J, the gap between germline ends came to 16 bases. CDR1 SGHNT and CDR2 YYREEE come from the germline V gene (reference sequence). The CDR3 is 14 residues long.

In its sample, this clone was seen once. The V call is TRBV7-3, the J call TRBJ2-3, with TRBD1 matching over 10 bases. Germline V gene data show CDR1 as SGHTA and CDR2 as FQGTGA. The CDR3 is 16 amino acids. J gave up 5 bases and V 0 bases, and 5 bases lay outside the gene matches. In DNA, the CDR3 is TGTGCCAGCAGCTTAACCGGGACAGGGGCTAAAGATACGCAGTATTTT. Amino acid sequence: CASSLTGTGAKDTQYF.

The V call is TRBV18, the J call TRBJ1-5; 8 bases map to TRBD1. The junction had 1 base not matched to a gene; V was cut back by 2 bases and J by 4 bases. CDR1 is KGHSH and CDR2 is LQKENI in the germline V gene. The CDR3 loop spans 14 amino acids. In nucleotides, the CDR3 is TGTGCCAGCTCACCAGGGACAGGTAATCAGCCCCAGCATTTT. Translated: CASSPGTGNQPQHF.